This T cell receptor (beta chain) was identified in a study of blood T cell repertoires in COVID-19. Study as a whole: COVID-19 samples from acute and convalescent phases originated in the United States, Italy and Spain.

Germline CDR1 SGHKS, CDR2 YYEKEE (reference sequence). The CDR3 extends over 15 amino acids. V was pared by 3 bases and J by 0 bases, with 2 bases of the junction left unmatched. The authors' processing: Cell counts per sample came from amplifying reference gene primers. Using immunoSEQ multiplex PCR, the repertoire was profiled, and TCRdb retains in-frame clones only, with some absent. V and J calls and clone size are copied from that table; D and trimming were computed from the DNA. The top ten clones hold over 7.5% of a sample with around 100,000 clones, more than 75% of them seen once. The chain has TRBV5-5 and TRBJ2-2; 7 nucleotides line up with TRBD2. The sample comprised peripheral blood. This TCR was recovered from a man aged 55 to 70 with active or convalescent COVID-19. CDR3 residues: CASSSTSANTGELFF. CDR3 coding DNA: TGTGCCAGCAGCTCCACTAGCGCGAACACCGGGGAGCTGTTTTTT.